This note documents a single TCR beta chain sequence. The antigen remains unidentified. These data are taken from a study of T cell responses to AZD1222 COVID-19 vaccine. Study information: Second doses at about 4 or about 12 weeks were pooled. Findings of the study overall: Spike-specific TCR depth and breadth grew after two AZD1222 doses. AZD1222 recipients seropositive at baseline numbered only 5 to 7. It should be noted that donors were predominantly white British and more often female, and clonal diversity was possibly underestimated.

The germline gives CDR1 SGHAT, CDR2 FQNNGV. V was clipped by 0 bases and J by 5 bases, with 4 bases between them. CDR3 length equals 12 residues. Sequencing used immunoSEQ multiplex PCR; TCRdb keeps in-frame clones, though not all of them. The table records some 100,000 clones, 85% to 90% of them present only once. The receptor was isolated from an adult in good health. The chain is built from TRBV11-2 and TRBJ1-2; D unresolved. Specimen: peripheral blood, collected on day 0 of AZD1222 vaccination. The DNA of the CDR3 is TGTGCCAGCAGCTTAGAAGGGTATGGCTACACCTTC. This sequence encodes CASSLEGYGYTF.